A selection of T cell receptor beta chains follows, all from one sample in a study of response to subunit inactivated influenza vaccine. MiXCR, applied by TCRdb to the RT-PCR reads, yields one record per CDR3 protein. The repertoire holds fewer than 650,000 distinct CDR3 sequences, with about an eighth as singletons. Sequencing was performed on PBMCs from blood, taken roughly 48 days after vaccination. The origin of the receptors is a man aged 45-60 years who received an inactivated influenza vaccine. Each CDR3 is given without its conserved first and last residue. Each record gives: J gene, V gene, D gene, clone size, CDR3 protein. D genes are given only for firm matches. Where a row states a size, it is once, few, many or the class of an expanded clone; other rows omit it.

J gene: TRBJ2-2
V gene: TRBV7-6
D gene: NA
clone size: NA
CDR3 protein: ASRREAHTGELF

J gene: TRBJ1-2
V gene: TRBV29-1
D gene: TRBD1
clone size: NA
CDR3 protein: SVQVPQPDREYGYT

J gene: TRBJ2-3
V gene: TRBV10-2
D gene: NA
clone size: NA
CDR3 protein: ASNRGGGSGTDTQY

J gene: TRBJ2-1
V gene: TRBV12-3/TRBV12-4
D gene: TRBD2
clone size: few
CDR3 protein: ASSLGSGSSYNEQF

J gene: TRBJ2-1
V gene: TRBV27
D gene: NA
clone size: NA
CDR3 protein: ASAPGRASYNEQF

J gene: TRBJ2-2
V gene: TRBV7-9
D gene: NA
clone size: few
CDR3 protein: ASSLEGQTGELF

J gene: TRBJ1-5
V gene: TRBV7-9
D gene: NA
clone size: few
CDR3 protein: ASSSGAQPQH

J gene: TRBJ2-1
V gene: TRBV12-3/TRBV12-4
D gene: NA
clone size: many
CDR3 protein: ASNTDLAEDNEQF

J gene: TRBJ2-3
V gene: TRBV27
D gene: TRBD1
clone size: few
CDR3 protein: ASSSHRGPSTDTQY

J gene: TRBJ2-7
V gene: TRBV10-3
D gene: NA
clone size: many
CDR3 protein: AISERQVLTYEQY

J gene: TRBJ2-1
V gene: TRBV5-1
D gene: TRBD1
clone size: NA
CDR3 protein: ASSGTQGVGNEQF

J gene: TRBJ1-5
V gene: TRBV15
D gene: NA
clone size: NA
CDR3 protein: ATSRDPIQPQH

J gene: TRBJ2-1
V gene: TRBV7-8
D gene: TRBD2
clone size: many
CDR3 protein: ASSPGGLAGVEQF

J gene: TRBJ2-7
V gene: TRBV4-3
D gene: NA
clone size: NA
CDR3 protein: ASSQEFAGQTAYEQY

J gene: TRBJ2-3
V gene: TRBV6-5
D gene: NA
clone size: NA
CDR3 protein: ASSSAPDTQY

J gene: TRBJ2-1
V gene: TRBV20-1
D gene: NA
clone size: NA
CDR3 protein: SAREGPGEAGNEQF

J gene: TRBJ2-2
V gene: TRBV4-3
D gene: NA
clone size: few
CDR3 protein: ASSQDNGGELF

J gene: TRBJ2-1
V gene: TRBV12-3/TRBV12-4
D gene: NA
clone size: few
CDR3 protein: ASSKFQGNEQF

J gene: TRBJ2-5
V gene: TRBV5-1
D gene: TRBD1
clone size: NA
CDR3 protein: ASSLLGQPQETQY

J gene: TRBJ2-6
V gene: TRBV5-5
D gene: NA
clone size: NA
CDR3 protein: ASSLEGHIGANVLT

J gene: TRBJ2-2
V gene: TRBV5-1
D gene: NA
clone size: many
CDR3 protein: ASSLQRTQHGELF

J gene: TRBJ2-7
V gene: TRBV10-3
D gene: TRBD2
clone size: NA
CDR3 protein: AISESERGTYEQY

J gene: TRBJ2-5
V gene: TRBV10-3
D gene: TRBD2
clone size: NA
CDR3 protein: AISELAGDETQY

J gene: TRBJ1-4
V gene: TRBV2
D gene: NA
clone size: NA
CDR3 protein: ASSQTGANEKLF

J gene: TRBJ1-2
V gene: TRBV29-1
D gene: NA
clone size: NA
CDR3 protein: SVRSGPGYT

J gene: TRBJ2-3
V gene: TRBV20-1
D gene: TRBD1
clone size: NA
CDR3 protein: SAPPGTGAWDTQY

J gene: TRBJ2-7
V gene: TRBV10-3
D gene: TRBD1
clone size: few
CDR3 protein: AIRRQGSYEQY

J gene: TRBJ2-7
V gene: TRBV12-3/TRBV12-4
D gene: NA
clone size: few
CDR3 protein: ASSRDRRLQY

J gene: TRBJ2-5
V gene: TRBV6-5
D gene: NA
clone size: NA
CDR3 protein: ASMENQETQY

J gene: TRBJ1-5
V gene: TRBV20-1
D gene: NA
clone size: NA
CDR3 protein: SAGAGHQSNQPQH

J gene: TRBJ1-1
V gene: TRBV20-1
D gene: NA
clone size: NA
CDR3 protein: SARVLPGVTEAF

J gene: TRBJ2-1
V gene: TRBV4-3
D gene: NA
clone size: NA
CDR3 protein: ASSQGGRDEQF

J gene: TRBJ1-2
V gene: TRBV5-6
D gene: NA
clone size: NA
CDR3 protein: ASIRTFNTRGLGYT

J gene: TRBJ2-5
V gene: TRBV12-3/TRBV12-4
D gene: NA
clone size: NA
CDR3 protein: ASSSTVEETQY

J gene: TRBJ1-5
V gene: TRBV28
D gene: NA
clone size: NA
CDR3 protein: ASAVYSQPQH

J gene: TRBJ2-3
V gene: TRBV5-6
D gene: TRBD2
clone size: few
CDR3 protein: ASRSLARSTDTQY

J gene: TRBJ2-1
V gene: TRBV29-1
D gene: TRBD2
clone size: few
CDR3 protein: SVEDLQTGTRIYNEQF

J gene: TRBJ2-5
V gene: TRBV10-3
D gene: TRBD1
clone size: few
CDR3 protein: AISPGTGRQETQY

J gene: TRBJ2-7
V gene: TRBV6-5
D gene: NA
clone size: few
CDR3 protein: ASSYAGQTYEQY

J gene: TRBJ2-7
V gene: TRBV7-9
D gene: NA
clone size: few
CDR3 protein: ASSRMAYEQY

J gene: TRBJ2-1
V gene: TRBV6-2/TRBV6-3
D gene: NA
clone size: many
CDR3 protein: ASSSVSSYNEQF